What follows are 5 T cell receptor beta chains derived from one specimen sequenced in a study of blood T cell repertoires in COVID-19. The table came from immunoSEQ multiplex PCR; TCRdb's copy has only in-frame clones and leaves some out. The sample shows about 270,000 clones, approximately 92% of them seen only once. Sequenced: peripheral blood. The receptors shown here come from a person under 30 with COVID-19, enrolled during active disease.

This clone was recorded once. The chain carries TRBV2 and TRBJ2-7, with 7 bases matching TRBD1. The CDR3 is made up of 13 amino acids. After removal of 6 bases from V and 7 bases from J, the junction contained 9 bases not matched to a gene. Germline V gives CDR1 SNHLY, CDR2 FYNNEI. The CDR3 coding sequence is TGTGCCAGCAGCTGGTCCCAGACAGGGGAGCAGTACTTC. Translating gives CASSWSQTGEQYF. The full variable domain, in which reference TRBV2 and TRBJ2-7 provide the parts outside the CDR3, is EPEVTQTPSHQVTQMGQEVILRCVPISNHLYFYWYRQILGQKVEFLVSFYNNEISEKSEIFDDQFSVERPDGSNFTLKIRSTKLEDSAMYFCASSWSQTGEQYFGPGTRLTVT.

CDR3 nucleotides: TGTGCCAGCAGCTTGGTGACTAGCGAGAGCAATGAGCAGTTCTTC. Translation gives CASSLVTSESNEQFF. The chain recombines TRBV5-6 with TRBJ2-1; 8 bases are shared with TRBD2. Germline CDR1 reads SGHDT; CDR2 reads YYEEEE. The CDR3 loop spans 15 amino acids. With 0 bases clipped from V and 6 bases from J, the junction kept 5 bases outside the gene matches.

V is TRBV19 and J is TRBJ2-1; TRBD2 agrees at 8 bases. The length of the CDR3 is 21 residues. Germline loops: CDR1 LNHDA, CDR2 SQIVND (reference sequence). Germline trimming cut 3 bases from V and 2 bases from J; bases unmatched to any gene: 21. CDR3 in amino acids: CASSISGRFGKAGEAYNEQFF. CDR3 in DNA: TGTGCCAGTAGTATTTCGGGCAGGTTTGGAAAAGCGGGAGAAGCCTACAATGAGCAGTTCTTC. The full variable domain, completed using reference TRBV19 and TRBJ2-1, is DGGITQSPKYLFRKEGQNVTLSCEQNLNHDAMYWYRQDPGQGLRLIYYSQIVNDFQKGDIAEGYSVSREKKESFPLTVTSAQKNPTAFYLCASSISGRFGKAGEAYNEQFFGPGTRLTVL.

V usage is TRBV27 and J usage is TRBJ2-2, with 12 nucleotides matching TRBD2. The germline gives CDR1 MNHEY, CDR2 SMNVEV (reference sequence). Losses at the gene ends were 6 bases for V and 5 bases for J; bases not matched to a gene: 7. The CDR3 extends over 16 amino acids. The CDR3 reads CASRPLAGGNTGELFF. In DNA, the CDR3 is TGTGCCAGCAGACCCCTAGCGGGAGGGAATACCGGGGAGCTGTTTTTT.

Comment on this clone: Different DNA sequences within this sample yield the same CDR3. The CDR3 reads CSATGGYEQYF. The CDR3, as DNA: TGCAGTGCCACAGGGGGCTACGAGCAGTACTTC. The chain has TRBV20-1 and TRBJ2-7, with 8 bases aligning to TRBD1. The CDR3 extends over 11 amino acids. J gave up 3 bases and V 6 bases, and 1 base lay outside the gene matches. Germline V lookup: CDR1 DFQATT, CDR2 SNEGSKA (reference sequence).